Below, one TCR beta chain is given with its context. No antigen is known for it. No quality values exist for individual bases; no much larger clone is one base distant. These data are taken from a study of technical replicates of blood from a handful of donors (dated 2017 in TCRdb). The method behind the library was the immunoSEQ multiplex PCR assay. The clones in this table, taken by TCRdb from immuneACCESS, are in-frame only. Not every clone is retained; where verified, under half of the shortfall comes from an unresolved V gene, and the cause of the rest is unknown. This sample lists around 62,000 clones; 98% were detected once. Over 0.15% of the sample lies in the top ten. CDR1 and CDR2, looked up from the germline V gene, are SGHRS and YFSETQ. The CDR3, from cysteine to phenylalanine, totals 16 residues. Just CDR3 DNA is preserved here, 48 bases in frame from base 1. Germline trimming: 4 bases from V, 1 base from J; junction bases outside gene matches: 7.

Rearrangement joined TRBV5-1 to TRBJ2-1; TRBD1 agrees with 8 junctional bases. This clonotype was obtained from a human donor in good health. Sequenced: T cells isolated from PBMCs. The DNA reads TGCGCCAGCAGCCCAGACAGGGGCCGATCCTACAATGAGCAGTTCTTC. Its protein reads: CASSPDRGRSYNEQFF.